These 26 T cell receptor beta chains were all obtained from the same sample, sequenced in a study of blood T cell repertoires in COVID-19. Libraries were prepared by immunoSEQ multiplex PCR; TCRdb keeps only in-frame clonotypes and omits some of them. The sample contains about 150,000 clones, 84% of which appear only once. The sample consisted of peripheral blood. These receptors were collected from an older man with active or convalescent COVID-19.

The chain recombines TRBV4-1 with TRBJ2-2, with a tentative D call TRBD2 (6 bases). Per germline, CDR1 MGHRA and CDR2 YSYEKL. The V gene lost 0 bases and the J gene lost 6 bases, with 11 bases spanning the gap. The CDR3 is made up of 15 amino acids. This CDR3 is CASSQEGTGAGELFF. The DNA for the CDR3 is TGCGCCAGCAGCCAAGAGGGGACGGGGGCCGGGGAGCTGTTTTTT.

The genes are TRBV27 and TRBJ1-2; D is unclear. V lost 8 bases and J lost 8, with 21 bases in between. This CDR3 comprises 14 residues. Germline loops: CDR1 MNHEY, CDR2 SMNVEV (reference sequence). CDR3 sequence reads: CASAPGPRTAGYTF. CDR3 in DNA: TGTGCCAGCGCCCCCGGGCCCCGGACTGCCGGCTACACCTTC.

This chain uses TRBV28 with TRBJ1-5; D may be TRBD1 (5 bases). Trimming pared 5 bases from V and 1 base from J, leaving 9 bases between. The CDR3 extends over 14 amino acids. The germline CDR1 and CDR2 sequences are MDHEN and SYDVKM. This chain's CDR3 is CASSPRGSNQPQHF. The CDR3 nucleotides are TGTGCCAGCAGTCCTCGGGGGAGCAATCAGCCCCAGCATTTT. The full variable domain, in which reference TRBV28 and TRBJ1-5 provide the parts outside the CDR3, is DVKVTQSSRYLVKRTGEKVFLECVQDMDHENMFWYRQDPGLGLRLIYFSYDVKMKEKGDIPEGYSVSREKKERFSLILESASTNQTSMYLCASSPRGSNQPQHFGDGTRLSIL.

The genes are TRBV30 and TRBJ1-2; the D gene is possibly TRBD1 (5 bases). CDR3 length: 15 amino acids. Germline values: CDR1 GTSNPN, CDR2 SVGIG (reference sequence). The germline V and J ends were trimmed by 0 bases and 6 bases, with 17 bases remaining between them. The CDR3 bases are TGTGCCTGGAGTGTACGCTTGGGGGGATTTGATGGCTACACCTTC. Translation gives CAWSVRLGGFDGYTF.

This chain links TRBV18 with TRBJ2-5; the match to TRBD1 covers 8 bases. Germline V gives CDR1 KGHSH, CDR2 LQKENI. The CDR3 length is 16 residues. With 6 bases clipped from V and 1 base from J, the junction kept 10 bases outside the gene matches. The CDR3 region has the DNA TGTGCCAGCTCGCAAGACAGGGGATCGTCCCAAGAGACCCAGTACTTC. Translation gives CASSQDRGSSQETQYF.

The V gene is TRBV6-2 or TRBV6-3, the J gene TRBJ2-7; perhaps TRBD2 as D (6 bases). V shed 2 bases and J shed 3 bases, with 8 bases lying between them. The CDR3 is 13 residues long. The germline V gene encodes CDR1 MNHEY and CDR2 SVGEGT. The CDR3 is CASSYTGLYEQYF. CDR3 nucleotide sequence: TGTGCCAGCAGTTACACGGGACTCTACGAGCAGTACTTC.

This chain connects TRBV7-2 to TRBJ1-1; possible D gene TRBD1, 5 bases. This CDR3 contains 14 residues. The germline V and J ends were trimmed by 5 bases and 7 bases, with 17 bases remaining between them. Germline V gene lookup returns CDR1 SGHTA and CDR2 FQGNSA. Here the CDR3 DNA reads TGTGCCAGCAGCCCCCAGGACACCTCCTATGAAGCTTTCTTT. This encodes CASSPQDTSYEAFF.

The V call is TRBV5-1, the J call TRBJ2-5, with TRBD1 as a possible D gene (6 bases). Trimming cost V 3 bases and J 1 base, with 16 bases left between them. CDR1 SGHRS and CDR2 YFSETQ come from the germline V gene. This CDR3 comprises 16 residues. CDR3 sequence (DNA): TGCGCCAGCAGCTCCTTGGGGGCGGTTACCCAAGAGACCCAGTACTTC. Amino acid sequence: CASSSLGAVTQETQYF.

The chain is built from TRBV6-4 and TRBJ2-1, with a weak D call TRBD2 (7 bases). Germline V lookup: CDR1 MRHNA, CDR2 SNTAGT. The V gene lost 0 bases and the J gene lost 2 bases, with 11 bases spanning the gap. CDR3 length equals 16 residues. CDR3 in amino acids: CASSDSEGGAYNEQFF. The CDR3 bases are TGTGCCAGCAGTGACTCGGAAGGGGGGGCCTACAATGAGCAGTTCTTC.

This chain uses TRBV12-5 with TRBJ1-1, with D unresolved. Germline loops: CDR1 LGHNT, CDR2 FRNRAP. Trimming took off 1 base at V and 6 bases at J, with 9 bases between the two ends. This CDR3 is 13 amino acids long. The CDR3 DNA follows: TGTGCTAGTGGTTTGGGGGCAGCGGCTGAAGCTTTCTTT. This codes for CASGLGAAAEAFF.

The chain is built from TRBV27 and TRBJ2-1, with TRBD1 matching 7 bases. Germline CDR1 MNHEY, CDR2 SMNVEV (reference sequence). Losses at the gene ends were 6 bases for V and 5 bases for J; bases not matched to a gene: 7. The CDR3 runs 14 residues. The DNA for the CDR3 is TGTGCCAGCAGGAGCGGACAGGTCAACAATGAGCAGTTCTTC. Protein: CASRSGQVNNEQFF.

The V call is TRBV7-3, the J call TRBJ2-1; the match to TRBD2 covers 11 bases. The CDR3 spans 14 residues. Trimming cost V 5 bases and J 4 bases; bases outside gene matches: 1. Germline CDR1 and CDR2: SGHTA and FQGTGA. The CDR3 nucleotides read TGTGCCAGCAGCGCTAGCGGGAGGTACAATGAGCAGTTCTTC. Its protein product is CASSASGRYNEQFF.

V gene TRBV29-1 combines with J gene TRBJ1-1; D remains ambiguous. Trimming removed 4 bases at V and 1 base at J, with 13 bases between. CDR1 and CDR2 (germline): SQVTM, ANQGSEA. CDR3 size: 14 residues. CDR3 residues: CSVGRTAGNTEAFF. The CDR3, as DNA: TGCAGCGTTGGTCGGACCGCGGGGAACACTGAAGCTTTCTTT.

This clone was detected only once. CDR3 protein: CATSRSPGLLYEQYF. The CDR3 nucleotides are TGTGCCACCAGCAGATCTCCGGGACTACTCTACGAGCAGTACTTC. J is TRBJ2-7 and V is TRBV15, with 7 bases aligning to TRBD2. The CDR3 is 15 amino acids. V shed 2 bases, J shed 3 bases, and the junction held 7 bases outside the gene matches. The V gene's germline CDR1 is LNHNV and CDR2 YYDKDF (reference sequence).

The chain joins TRBV9 to TRBJ2-5, with 9 bases matching TRBD2. The CDR3 totals 16 residues. Germline CDR1 and CDR2: SGDLS and YYNGEE. The J segment lost 4 bases and the V segment lost 4 bases, leaving 11 bases of the junction unmatched. For the CDR3, the DNA is TGTGCCAGCAGCCCGCTTGGCGGGAGGGCCGTAGAGACCCAGTACTTC. It specifies CASSPLGGRAVETQYF.

This rearrangement joins TRBV28 to TRBJ2-1; a weak D match, TRBD1 (5 bases). Germline lookup yields CDR1 MDHEN and CDR2 SYDVKM. The V end lost 3 bases, the J end lost 7 bases, and 13 bases lay between the germline ends. The CDR3 extends over 14 amino acids. Here the CDR3 DNA reads TGTGCCAGCAGTTTGGCAGGGCAGGAGAATGAGCAGTTCTTC. It codes for CASSLAGQENEQFF.

Remarks on this clone: Additional DNA sequences in this sample encode the identical CDR3. The chain has TRBV11-2 and TRBJ2-7; D gene uncertain. V was shortened by 2 bases and J by 1 base, with 6 bases between the two germline ends. CDR3 size: 13 residues. Germline values: CDR1 SGHAT, CDR2 FQNNGV. The CDR3 region is CASSLRGSYEQYF. CDR3 DNA sequence: TGTGCCAGCAGCTTACGAGGTTCCTACGAGCAGTACTTC.

V gene TRBV30 combines with J gene TRBJ2-2; D may be TRBD1 (5 bases). The germline V gene encodes CDR1 GTSNPN and CDR2 SVGIG (reference sequence). This CDR3 region has 14 residues. Trimming took 5 bases from V and 2 from J, leaving 12 bases between them. CDR3 DNA: TGTGCCTGGGCAGGGCAGCTAAACACCGGGGAGCTGTTTTTT. Its translation is CAWAGQLNTGELFF.

The V and J genes are TRBV7-2 and TRBJ1-5; D is ambiguous. The germline V gene has CDR1 SGHTA and CDR2 FQGNSA. Trimming took 1 base from V and 7 from J, leaving 11 bases between them. The CDR3 totals 14 residues. DNA of the CDR3: TGTGCCAGCAGCTTAGAGGGCGGGAACCAGCCCCAGCATTTT. Its translation is CASSLEGGNQPQHF.

The CDR3 sequence is CAWSAGGGTEAFF. CDR3 nucleotide sequence: TGTGCCTGGAGTGCAGGGGGTGGCACTGAAGCTTTCTTT. This sequence joins TRBV30 and TRBJ1-1, with 7 bases aligning to TRBD1. The CDR3 is 13 amino acids. From germline, CDR1 is GTSNPN and CDR2 SVGIG (reference sequence). Trimming removed 1 base from V and 4 bases from J; junction bases left unmatched: 3.

CDR3 sequence: CASRGQGKNTEAFF. The CDR3 region has the DNA TGTGCCAGTAGGGGACAGGGGAAGAACACTGAAGCTTTCTTT. This chain joins TRBV19 and TRBJ1-1, with TRBD1 matching over 10 bases. J lost 1 base, V lost 6 bases, and 2 bases had no gene match. The CDR3 loop spans 14 amino acids. Germline assignment: CDR1 LNHDA and CDR2 SQIVND (reference sequence).

The gene calls are TRBV3-1 (or the pseudogene TRBV3-2) and TRBJ2-1; TRBD2 might be the D (5 bases). Germline V gene lookup returns CDR1 LGHDT and CDR2 YNNKEL (reference sequence). V lost 4 bases and J 0 bases, leaving 13 bases between the germline ends. The CDR3 spans 16 residues. CDR3 amino acids: CASSPPRGFSYNEQFF. CDR3 in DNA: TGTGCCAGCAGCCCCCCCCGCGGGTTCTCCTACAATGAGCAGTTCTTC.

This clone was observed a few times. The J gene is TRBJ2-3, the V gene TRBV6-5; TRBD2 matches at 8 bases. This CDR3 contains 14 residues. Looked up from germline, CDR1 is MNHEY and CDR2 is SVGAGI. The trim removed 6 bases at V and 6 bases at J, leaving 8 bases unmatched. CDR3 in DNA: TGTGCCAGCAGCTGGCGGGGGGCAGGGGATACGCAGTATTTT. As protein: CASSWRGAGDTQYF.

The CDR3 sequence is CASSEDGLAGGQETQYF. CDR3 in DNA: TGTGCCAGCAGTGAAGATGGGCTAGCGGGGGGGCAAGAGACCCAGTACTTC. V is TRBV6-1 and J is TRBJ2-5; 12 nucleotides align to TRBD2. J gave up 2 bases and V 1 base, and 5 bases lay outside the gene matches. CDR1 is MNHNS and CDR2 is SASEGT in the germline V gene. This CDR3 contains 17 residues.

The V call is TRBV30, the J call TRBJ1-1; TRBD1 matches 8 bases. The trim removed 4 bases at V and 0 bases at J, leaving 4 bases unmatched. The CDR3 has 14 amino acids. Germline CDR1 GTSNPN, CDR2 SVGIG (reference sequence). CDR3 nucleotides: TGTGCCTGGAACCTGGGACAGGTGAACACTGAAGCTTTCTTT. Amino acid sequence: CAWNLGQVNTEAFF.

This chain uses TRBV4-3 with TRBJ2-5, with D maybe TRBD1 (5 bases). The CDR3 is 16 residues long. V was pared by 1 base and J by 5 bases, with 17 bases between. From germline, CDR1 is LGHNA and CDR2 YSLEER. CDR3: CASSQGLGRAVETQYF. Written as DNA, the CDR3 is TGCGCCAGCAGCCAAGGCCTCGGCAGGGCGGTGGAGACCCAGTACTTC.